Listed below are T cell receptor beta chains from one sample, sequenced in a study of shared clonotypes between healthy human individuals. The repertoire was sequenced with immunoSEQ multiplex PCR; TCRdb's copy has only in-frame clones and lacks some. The sample yields about 2.4 million clones, over 85% seen once. The sequenced sample was naive CD4+ T cells from PBMCs. The receptors come from a man younger than 35 in good health. Some clones in this sample may be carry-over from other donors' samples. Each CDR3 is given with its conserved first and last residue. The D gene is left open where the match is weak. Not all rows give a size; the values are once, few, many and, for expanded clones, a class.

.,TRBJ1-3,.,TRBV28,TGTGCCAGCAGTTGGGCAGGGGAAATAGGAAACACCATATATTTT,CASSWAGEIGNTIYF
.,TRBJ2-7,TRBD1,TRBV6-1,TGTGCCAGCAGTGGGGACAGGGGCAGACGAGGTATCTCCTACGAGCAGTACTTC,CASSGDRGRRGISYEQYF
.,TRBJ1-3,.,TRBV7-3,TGTGCCAGCGGTTCCGGGGGGCAAGGAAACACCATATATTTT,CASGSGGQGNTIYF
.,TRBJ2-1,.,TRBV19,TGTGCCAGTACTCATAGGGACCCAGCTTACAATGAGCAGTTCTTC,CASTHRDPAYNEQFF
.,TRBJ1-4,.,TRBV15,TGTGCCACCAGCAGAGAAGCGGTAACTAATGAAAAACTGTTTTTT,CATSREAVTNEKLFF
once,TRBJ1-6,TRBD1,TRBV7-9,TGTGCCAGCAGCCGCAGGGGGCAAGGGCGATCACCCCTCCACTTT,CASSRRGQGRSPLHF
.,TRBJ2-7,.,TRBV7-2,TGTGCCAGCAGCCCCCCCCGGTTCGCGGGAAGCTCCTACGAGCAGTACTTC,CASSPPRFAGSSYEQYF
.,TRBJ2-7,.,TRBV6-5,TGTGCCAGCAGTTACTCTCGGGGGCCCTACGAGCAGTACTTC,CASSYSRGPYEQYF
.,TRBJ2-1,.,TRBV18,TGTGCCAGCTCACCGCCTAGTGGGTCCTACAATGAGCAGTTCTTC,CASSPPSGSYNEQFF
.,TRBJ2-6,.,TRBV5-1,TGCGCCAGCAGCTTAACGCCCCCTGGGGCCAACGTCCTGACTTTC,CASSLTPPGANVLTF
.,TRBJ2-3,.,TRBV5-6,TGTGCCAGCAGCCCACTCCTAGGTAGCGGAAGCACAGATACGCAGTATTTT,CASSPLLGSGSTDTQYF
.,TRBJ1-1,.,TRBV12-5,TGTGCTAGTGGTTTCTTGGAAGCCCAAGCCACTGAAGCTTTCTTT,CASGFLEAQATEAFF
.,TRBJ1-1,.,TRBV18,TGTGCCAGCTCACCCCCTCTCCTTACAGGGAGCTGGCGGGCGGACACTGAAGCTTTCTTT,CASSPPLLTGSWRADTEAFF
.,TRBJ1-4,.,TRBV7-2,TGTGCCAGCAGCTTAGGAGTACAGGGCGGTGAAAAACTGTTTTTT,CASSLGVQGGEKLFF
.,TRBJ2-5,TRBD1,TRBV7-8,TGTGCCAGCAGCACTACAGGGGTACAAGAGACCCAGTACTTC,CASSTTGVQETQYF
.,TRBJ2-3,TRBD2,TRBV28,TGTGCCAGCAGTACCGTAGCGGGAGTTTGGGCTAGCACAGATACGCAGTATTTT,CASSTVAGVWASTDTQYF
.,TRBJ2-2,TRBD1,TRBV27,TGTGCCAGCAGCGCCCGACAGGGTGGGACCGGGGAGCTGTTTTTT,CASSARQGGTGELFF
.,TRBJ2-3,.,TRBV9,TGTGCCAGCAGCGTAGCTACTGGTTCAGATACGCAGTATTTT,CASSVATGSDTQYF